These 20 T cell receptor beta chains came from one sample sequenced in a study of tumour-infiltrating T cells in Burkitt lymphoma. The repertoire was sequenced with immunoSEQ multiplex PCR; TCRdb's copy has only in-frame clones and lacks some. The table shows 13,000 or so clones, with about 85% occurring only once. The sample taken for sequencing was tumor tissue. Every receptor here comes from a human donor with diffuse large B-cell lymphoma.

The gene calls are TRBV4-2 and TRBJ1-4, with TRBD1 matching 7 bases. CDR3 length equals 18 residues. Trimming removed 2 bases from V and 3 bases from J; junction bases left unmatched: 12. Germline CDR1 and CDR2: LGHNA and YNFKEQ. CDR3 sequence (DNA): TGTGCCAGCAGCCAACCATTGACAGGGTTAAGAGCTAATGAAAAACTGTTTTTT. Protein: CASSQPLTGLRANEKLFF.

For the CDR3, the DNA is TGTGCCAGTAGTATTCTGGACAGGGTTGATCAGCCCCAGCATTTT. Its translation: CASSILDRVDQPQHF. V and J are TRBV19 and TRBJ1-5; 8 nucleotides match TRBD1. Germline V gene lookup returns CDR1 LNHDA and CDR2 SQIVND (reference sequence). With 3 bases clipped from V and 5 bases from J, the junction kept 6 bases outside the gene matches. The CDR3 consists of 15 residues.

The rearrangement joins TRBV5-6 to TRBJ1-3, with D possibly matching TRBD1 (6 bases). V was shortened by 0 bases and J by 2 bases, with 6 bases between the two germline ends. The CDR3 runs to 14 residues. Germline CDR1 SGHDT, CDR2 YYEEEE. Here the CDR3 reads CASSLDRAGNTIYF. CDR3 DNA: TGTGCCAGCAGCTTGGACAGGGCTGGAAACACCATATATTTT.

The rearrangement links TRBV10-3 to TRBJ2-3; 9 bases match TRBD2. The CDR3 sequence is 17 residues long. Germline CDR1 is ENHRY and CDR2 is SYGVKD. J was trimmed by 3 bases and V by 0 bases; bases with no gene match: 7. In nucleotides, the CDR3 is TGTGCCATCAGTGAGTCGGGAAGGACTAGCGATACAGATACGCAGTATTTT. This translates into CAISESGRTSDTDTQYF.

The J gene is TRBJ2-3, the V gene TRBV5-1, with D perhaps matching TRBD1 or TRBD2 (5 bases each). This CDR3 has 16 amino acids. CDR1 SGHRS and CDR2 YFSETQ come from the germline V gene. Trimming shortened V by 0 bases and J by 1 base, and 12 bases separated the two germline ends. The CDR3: CASSLEGMGGTDTQYF. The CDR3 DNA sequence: TGCGCCAGCAGCTTGGAGGGGATGGGGGGCACAGATACGCAGTATTTT.

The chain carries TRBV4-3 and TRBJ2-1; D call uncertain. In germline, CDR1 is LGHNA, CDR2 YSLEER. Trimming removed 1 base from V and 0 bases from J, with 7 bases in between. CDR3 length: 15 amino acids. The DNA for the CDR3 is TGCGCCAGCAGCCAAGTTTTGAGCTCCTACAATGAGCAGTTCTTC. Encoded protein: CASSQVLSSYNEQFF.

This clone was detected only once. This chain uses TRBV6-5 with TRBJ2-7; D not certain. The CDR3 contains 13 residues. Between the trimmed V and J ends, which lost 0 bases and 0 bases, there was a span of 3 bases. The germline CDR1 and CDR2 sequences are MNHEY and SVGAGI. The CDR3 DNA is TGTGCCAGCAGTTACTCGATCTCCTACGAGCAGTACTTC. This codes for CASSYSISYEQYF.

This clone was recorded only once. Here the CDR3 reads CASSLEGRITF. The CDR3 coding sequence is TGTGCCAGCAGCTTAGAGGGCAGGATCACCTTC. The genes are TRBV7-8 and TRBJ1-2; D remains ambiguous. The length of the CDR3 is 11 residues. From germline, CDR1 is SGHVS and CDR2 FQNEAQ. V shed 1 base and J shed 13 bases, with 10 bases lying between them.

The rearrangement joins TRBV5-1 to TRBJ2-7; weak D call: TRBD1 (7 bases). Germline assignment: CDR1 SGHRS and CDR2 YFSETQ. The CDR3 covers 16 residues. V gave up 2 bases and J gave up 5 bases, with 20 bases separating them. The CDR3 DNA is TGCGCCAGCAGCTTTCTCGCGGGACAGAGCCTCGACGAGCAGTACTTC. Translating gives CASSFLAGQSLDEQYF.

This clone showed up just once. The CDR3 loop reads CASSVVQGGPPNGYTF. The CDR3, as DNA: TGTGCCAGCAGCGTTGTGCAGGGCGGACCCCCGAATGGCTACACCTTC. V and J are TRBV7-6 and TRBJ1-2, with D perhaps matching TRBD1 (5 bases). V gave up 5 bases and J gave up 6 bases, with 22 bases separating them. This CDR3 has 16 amino acids. Per germline, CDR1 SGHVS and CDR2 FNYEAQ.

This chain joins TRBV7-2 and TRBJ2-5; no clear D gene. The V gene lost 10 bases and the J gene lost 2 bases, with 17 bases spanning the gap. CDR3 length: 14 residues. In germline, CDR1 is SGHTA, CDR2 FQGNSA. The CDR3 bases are TGTGCCACCCGCCTCGGACCGCTTCAAGAGACCCAGTACTTC. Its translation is CATRLGPLQETQYF. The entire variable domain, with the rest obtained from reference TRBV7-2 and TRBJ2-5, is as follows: GAGVSQSPSNKVTEKGKDVELRCDPISGHTALYWYRQSLGQGLEFLIYFQGNSAPDKSGLPSDRFSAERTGGSVSTLTIQRTQQEDSAVYLCATRLGPLQETQYFGPGTRLLVL.

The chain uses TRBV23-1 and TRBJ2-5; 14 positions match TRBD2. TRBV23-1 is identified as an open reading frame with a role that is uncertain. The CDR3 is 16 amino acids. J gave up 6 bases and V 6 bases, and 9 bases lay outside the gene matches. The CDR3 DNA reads TGCGCCAGCAGCTTACCGGGACTAGCGGGAGCAAAGACCCAGTACTTC. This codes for CASSLPGLAGAKTQYF.

Here the CDR3 DNA reads TGCGCCAGCAGCTTGGGGGGCGGGCAGTACTTC. This sequence encodes CASSLGGGQYF. The gene calls are TRBV5-1 and TRBJ2-7; maybe TRBD1 (5 bases). The germline V gene encodes CDR1 SGHRS and CDR2 YFSETQ. The CDR3 runs to 11 residues. V was pared by 0 bases and J by 9 bases, with 7 bases between.

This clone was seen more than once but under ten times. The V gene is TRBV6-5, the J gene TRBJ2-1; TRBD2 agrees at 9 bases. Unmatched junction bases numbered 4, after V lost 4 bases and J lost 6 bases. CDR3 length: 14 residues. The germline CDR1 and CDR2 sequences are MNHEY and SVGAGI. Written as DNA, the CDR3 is TGTGCCAGCAGTTCCGGCGGGGGGGCCAATGAGCAGTTCTTC. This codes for CASSSGGGANEQFF.

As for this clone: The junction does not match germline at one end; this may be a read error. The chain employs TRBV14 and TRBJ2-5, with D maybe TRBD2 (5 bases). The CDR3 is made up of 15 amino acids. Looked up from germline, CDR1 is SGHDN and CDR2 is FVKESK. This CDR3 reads CASSQLSGNQETQYF. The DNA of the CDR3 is TGTGCCAGCAGCCAATTAAGCGGTAACCAAGAGACTCAGTACTTC.

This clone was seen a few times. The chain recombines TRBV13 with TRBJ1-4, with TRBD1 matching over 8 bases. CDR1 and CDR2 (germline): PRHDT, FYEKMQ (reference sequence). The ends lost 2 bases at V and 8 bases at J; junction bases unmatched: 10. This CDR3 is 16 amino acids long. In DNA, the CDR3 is TGTGCCAGCAGCTTAACGATCGGGACAGGAAACGAAAAACTGTTTTTT. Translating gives CASSLTIGTGNEKLFF.

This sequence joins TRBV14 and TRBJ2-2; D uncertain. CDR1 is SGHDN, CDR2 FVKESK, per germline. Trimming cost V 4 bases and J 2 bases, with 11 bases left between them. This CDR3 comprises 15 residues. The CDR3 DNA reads TGTGCCAGCAGCCCACGGGCAGAAAACACCGGGGAGCTGTTTTTT. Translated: CASSPRAENTGELFF.

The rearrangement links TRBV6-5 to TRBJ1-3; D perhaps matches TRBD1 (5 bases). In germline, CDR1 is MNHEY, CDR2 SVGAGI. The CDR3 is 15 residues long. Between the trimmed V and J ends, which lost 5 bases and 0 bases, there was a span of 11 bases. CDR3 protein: CASSAGTTSGNTIYF. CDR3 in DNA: TGTGCCAGCAGTGCCGGGACGACCTCTGGAAACACCATATATTTT.

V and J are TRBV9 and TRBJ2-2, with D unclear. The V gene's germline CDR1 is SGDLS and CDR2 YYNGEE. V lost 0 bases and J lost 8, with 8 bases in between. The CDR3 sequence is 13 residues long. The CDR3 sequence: CASSVVFVGELFF. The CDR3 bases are TGTGCCAGCAGCGTAGTTTTTGTGGGGGAGCTGTTTTTT.

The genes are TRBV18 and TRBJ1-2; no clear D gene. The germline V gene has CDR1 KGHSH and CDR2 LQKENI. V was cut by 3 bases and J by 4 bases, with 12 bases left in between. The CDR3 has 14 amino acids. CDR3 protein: CASSPEDGVYGYTF. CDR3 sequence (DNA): TGTGCCAGCTCACCGGAGGACGGAGTCTATGGCTACACCTTC.